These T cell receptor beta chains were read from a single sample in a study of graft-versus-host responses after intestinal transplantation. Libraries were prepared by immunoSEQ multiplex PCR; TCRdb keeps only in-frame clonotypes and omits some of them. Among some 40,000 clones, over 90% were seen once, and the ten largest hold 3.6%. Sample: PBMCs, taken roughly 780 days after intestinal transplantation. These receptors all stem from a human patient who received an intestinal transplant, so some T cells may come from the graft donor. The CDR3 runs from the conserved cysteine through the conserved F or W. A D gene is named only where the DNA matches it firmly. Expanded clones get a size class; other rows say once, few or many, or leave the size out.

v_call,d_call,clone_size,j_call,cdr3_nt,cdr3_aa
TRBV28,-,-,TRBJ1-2,TGTGCCAGCAGTACCAGGACAGCGACCTATGGCTACACCTTC,CASSTRTATYGYTF
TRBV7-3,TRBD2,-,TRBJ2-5,TGTGCCAGCAGTCTAGGGATAGCGGGAGGTAGCGAGACCCAGTACTTC,CASSLGIAGGSETQYF
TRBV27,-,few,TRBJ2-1,TGTGCCAGCAGTCTCTGGGACTCCTACAATGAGCAGTTCTTC,CASSLWDSYNEQFF
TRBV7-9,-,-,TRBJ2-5,TGTGCCAGCAGCCTATCGTGGGCAGGGAGTACCCAAGAGACCCAGTACTTC,CASSLSWAGSTQETQYF
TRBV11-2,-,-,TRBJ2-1,TGTGCCAGCAGCCACCCCCTGGGGGGACCCCACAATGAGCAGTTCTTC,CASSHPLGGPHNEQFF
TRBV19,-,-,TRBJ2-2,TGTGCCAGTAGTACCGCATTTAACACCGGGGAGCTGTTTTTT,CASSTAFNTGELFF
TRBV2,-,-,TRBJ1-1,TGTGCCAGCAGTTTGTATGACTGGAACACTGAAGCTTTCTTT,CASSLYDWNTEAFF
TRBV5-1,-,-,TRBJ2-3,TGCGCCAGCCGATCGGGTGACACAGATACGCAGTATTTT,CASRSGDTDTQYF
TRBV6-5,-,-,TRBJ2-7,TGTGCCAGCAGTTACTCGAATCCTAGCTCCTACGAGCAGTACTTC,CASSYSNPSSYEQYF
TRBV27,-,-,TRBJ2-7,TGTGCCAGCAGTTTAGGGCCTTGGGGGGATACGTACGAGCAGTACTTC,CASSLGPWGDTYEQYF
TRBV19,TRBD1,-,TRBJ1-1,TGTGCCAGTAGTACCCGGACAGGGTCGGTGAACACTGAAGCTTTCTTT,CASSTRTGSVNTEAFF
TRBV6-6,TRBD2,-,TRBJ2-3,TGTGCCAGCAGTGCGGGACTAGCGACAGATACGCAGTATTTT,CASSAGLATDTQYF
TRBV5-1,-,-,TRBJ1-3,TGCGCCAGCAGCTTGGAGTCCTCGGAGAGAAACACCATATATTTT,CASSLESSERNTIYF
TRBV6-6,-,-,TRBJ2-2,TGTGCCAGCACCCGGGATACCGGGGAGCTGTTTTTT,CASTRDTGELFF
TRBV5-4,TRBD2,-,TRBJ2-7,TGTGCCAGCAGCTTGGTTAGGGAGGGGTCCGAGCAGTACTTC,CASSLVREGSEQYF
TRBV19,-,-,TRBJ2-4,TGTGCCAGTAGTATTCAACAGGGCGCCAAAAACATTCAGTACTTC,CASSIQQGAKNIQYF
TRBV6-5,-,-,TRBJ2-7,TGTGCCAGCAGTTACGGAACAGGAAGCTCCTACGAGCAGTACTTC,CASSYGTGSSYEQYF
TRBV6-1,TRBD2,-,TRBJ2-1,TGTGCCAGCTTTAGTGGGGGGGTGGGATCAAATGAGCAGTTCTTC,CASFSGGVGSNEQFF
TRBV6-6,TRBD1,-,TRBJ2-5,TGTGCCAGCAGTTATCCCGTGACAGGGGAAAGAGAGACCCAGTACTTC,CASSYPVTGERETQYF
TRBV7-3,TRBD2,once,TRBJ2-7,TGTGCCAGCAGCCCAGGGACTAGATCATCCTACGAGCAGTACTTC,CASSPGTRSSYEQYF
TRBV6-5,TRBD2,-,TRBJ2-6,TGTGCCAGCAAAACGGGGAGGGCGGCCAACGTCCTGACTTTC,CASKTGRAANVLTF
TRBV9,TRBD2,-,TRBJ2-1,TGTGCCAGCAGCGTAGGAGTAGCGGGAGAGTTTGGCAATGAGCAGTTCTTC,CASSVGVAGEFGNEQFF
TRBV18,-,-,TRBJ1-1,TGTGCCAGCTCACTCGGGACAGAAGCTTTCTTT,CASSLGTEAFF
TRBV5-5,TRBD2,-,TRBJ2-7,TGTGCCAGCAGCTTGGGTCCCAGCGGGAGTAACGAGCAGTACTTC,CASSLGPSGSNEQYF
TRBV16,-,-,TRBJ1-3,TGTGCCAGCAGCCAATCGCCCGGGCCTGGAAACACCATATATTTT,CASSQSPGPGNTIYF
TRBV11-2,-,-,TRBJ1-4,TGTGCCAGCAGCTTAGATCGCTGGAGGGACGGGAATGAAAAACTGTTTTTT,CASSLDRWRDGNEKLFF
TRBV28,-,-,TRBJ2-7,TGTGCCAGCAGTTTAGGCCCCTCCTACGAGCAGTACTTC,CASSLGPSYEQYF
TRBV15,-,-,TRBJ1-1,TGTGCCACGCATCCCGGGCGGGGGAACACTGAAGCTTTCTTT,CATHPGRGNTEAFF
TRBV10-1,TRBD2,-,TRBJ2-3,TGCGCCAGCAGTGAGTCGGGATTAGCGGGAGGGCCAGATACGCAGTATTTT,CASSESGLAGGPDTQYF
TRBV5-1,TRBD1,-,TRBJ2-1,TGCGCCAGCAGACCCGGGACAGGGGTCAATGAGCAGTTCTTC,CASRPGTGVNEQFF
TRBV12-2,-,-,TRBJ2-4,TGTGCAAGTCGCTTAGCGAGGCCTAGCGGGAGTCTTGGAAACATTCAGTACTTC,CASRLARPSGSLGNIQYF
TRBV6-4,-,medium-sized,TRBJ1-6,TGTGCCAGCAGTGACAGGGATAATTCACCCCTCCACTTT,CASSDRDNSPLHF
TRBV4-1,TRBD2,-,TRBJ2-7,TGCGCCAGCAGCCAGGGAACTAGCGGGATCTACGAGCAGTACTTC,CASSQGTSGIYEQYF
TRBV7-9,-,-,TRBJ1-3,TGTGCCAGCAGCTTAGCTGCAGGGAATAGAAACACCATATATTTT,CASSLAAGNRNTIYF
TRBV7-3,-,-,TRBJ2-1,TGTGCCAGCAGCTCACTGTCTCGGGGCCCGCAGTTCTTC,CASSSLSRGPQFF
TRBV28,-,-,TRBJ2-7,TGTGCCAGCAGAAAGGGGACCGGGACAACGTACTCCTACGAGCAGTACTTC,CASRKGTGTTYSYEQYF
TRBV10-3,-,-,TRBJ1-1,TGTGCCATCAGTGGGACTACTGGCGAAGCTTTCTTT,CAISGTTGEAFF
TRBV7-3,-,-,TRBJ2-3,TGTGCCAGCAGTACGACTAGTGCAGATACGCAGTATTTT,CASSTTSADTQYF
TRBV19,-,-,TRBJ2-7,TGTGCCAGCCATTACTACGAGCAGTACTTC,CASHYYEQYF
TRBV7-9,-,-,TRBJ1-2,TGTGCCAGCAGCCCTAGTGCATCGTTTCTGGGAGGCTACACCTTC,CASSPSASFLGGYTF
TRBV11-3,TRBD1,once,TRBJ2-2,TGTGCCAGCAGCCGGTCGGACAGGACCCCCACCGGGGAGCTGTTTTTT,CASSRSDRTPTGELFF
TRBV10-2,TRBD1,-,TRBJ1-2,TGCGCCAGCAGTGAGAGTAGTGTAGGGGGCTCGTATGGCTACACCTTC,CASSESSVGGSYGYTF
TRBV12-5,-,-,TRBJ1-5,TGTGCTAGTGGTTCGACCCGATGGGGCGACCAGCCCCAGCATTTT,CASGSTRWGDQPQHF
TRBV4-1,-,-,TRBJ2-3,TGCGCCAGCAGCCAAATAAGCGGACGCACAGATACGCAGTATTTT,CASSQISGRTDTQYF
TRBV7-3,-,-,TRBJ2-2,TGTGCCAGCAGATACACAGGCGGGGAGCTGTTTTTT,CASRYTGGELFF
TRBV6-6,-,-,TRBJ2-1,TGTGCCAGCAGCCCCAATCCGGGGAGCAATGAGCAGTTCTTC,CASSPNPGSNEQFF